The 23 T cell receptor beta chains below all came from one sample that was sequenced in a study of sequential checkpoint blockade in melanoma. Treatment specified: randomized to nivolumab then ipilimumab (arm A) or the reverse (arm B). Libraries were prepared by immunoSEQ multiplex PCR; TCRdb keeps only in-frame clonotypes and omits some of them. Counted here are about 12,000 clones, roughly 25% occurring once; the ten biggest clones make up roughly a fifth. The sequencing here drew on tumor tissue (inferred from file names), taken from a patient given nivolumab and ipilimumab in sequence. These receptors originate from a human donor with melanoma.

This chain uses TRBV6-8 with TRBJ1-6, with D possibly TRBD1 on 5 matching bases. The CDR3 spans 17 residues. The germline V and J ends were trimmed by 6 bases and 6 bases, with 21 bases remaining between them. Germline V gives CDR1 MNHGY, CDR2 SAAAGT. The CDR3 reads CASSYPGRLFSNSPLHF. DNA for the CDR3: TGTGCCAGCAGCTACCCGGGGCGTCTATTCTCTAATTCACCCCTCCACTTT.

This clone was detected only a few times. The J gene is TRBJ1-2, the V gene TRBV28, with 7 bases aligning to TRBD1. Germline CDR1 is MDHEN and CDR2 is SYDVKM. CDR3 length: 14 amino acids. The V gene end was trimmed by 1 base and the J gene end by 6 bases; junction bases not matched to a gene: 5. The CDR3 region is CASSLSTGRHGYTF. The CDR3 DNA reads as TGTGCCAGCAGTTTATCGACAGGGAGGCATGGCTACACCTTC.

This clone is a singleton in its sample. The chain employs TRBV19 and TRBJ1-1, with D uncertain. Germline V gene lookup returns CDR1 LNHDA and CDR2 SQIVND (reference sequence). The CDR3 is made up of 18 amino acids. V was clipped by 1 base and J by 4 bases, with 22 bases between them. This chain's CDR3 is CASSIGWGIPMWTTEAFF. CDR3 nucleotide sequence: TGTGCCAGTAGTATAGGATGGGGAATCCCGATGTGGACCACTGAAGCTTTCTTT.

The V gene is TRBV4-1, the J gene TRBJ2-1; D possibly corresponds to TRBD2 (6 bases). V lost 0 bases and J 6 bases, leaving 15 bases between the germline ends. CDR3 size: 16 residues. Germline assignment: CDR1 MGHRA and CDR2 YSYEKL. The CDR3 region has the DNA TGCGCCAGCAGCCAAGATCGGTTGCGGGGTGGCAATGAGCAGTTCTTC. Amino acid sequence: CASSQDRLRGGNEQFF.

In this sample, this clone turned up a few times. This chain uses TRBV19 with TRBJ1-1; D ambiguous. The CDR3 extends over 13 amino acids. CDR1 is LNHDA, CDR2 SQIVND, per germline (reference sequence). The V end was cut by 6 bases, the J end by 6 bases, with 14 bases between. Here the CDR3 reads CASSPWMSPEAFF. DNA for the CDR3: TGTGCCAGTAGCCCTTGGATGTCGCCTGAAGCTTTCTTT.

This CDR3 reads CASRRAGSTYEQYV. The DNA for the CDR3 is TGTGCCAGCAGGCGTGCAGGGAGCACCTACGAGCAGTACGTC. V gene TRBV6-8 combines with J gene TRBJ2-7; either TRBD1 or TRBD2 may supply D (5 bases each). CDR1 is MNHGY, CDR2 SAAAGT, per germline. Deletions cut 6 bases from V and 2 bases from J, with 14 bases between. This CDR3 has 14 amino acids.

In this sample, this clone turned up a few times. The gene calls are TRBV28 and TRBJ2-1; D remains unclear. Trimming removed 7 bases from V and 4 bases from J, with 14 bases in between. CDR1 MDHEN and CDR2 SYDVKM come from the germline V gene. This CDR3 is 14 amino acids long. The CDR3 DNA reads as TGTGCCAGCATTGGACCACCTCTATACAATGAGCAGTTCTTC. Its translation is CASIGPPLYNEQFF.

This clone was seen a few times. The V gene is TRBV11-3, the J gene TRBJ2-3, with TRBD2 as a possible D gene (7 bases). V dropped 3 bases and J dropped 3 bases, with 16 bases sitting between them. The germline V gene has CDR1 SGHNT and CDR2 YENEEA. The CDR3 runs to 16 residues. In nucleotides, the CDR3 is TGTGCCAGCAGCTTTCTTCGGGGGGCGGGTACAGATACGCAGTATTTT. Its protein is CASSFLRGAGTDTQYF.

The rearrangement joins TRBV11-3 to TRBJ2-1; D may be TRBD1 (6 bases). From germline, CDR1 is SGHNT and CDR2 YENEEA. Trimming removed 1 base at V and 2 bases at J, with 9 bases between. The CDR3 covers 15 residues. CDR3 nucleotides: TGTGCCAGCAGCTTAGTGGGGGCCACCTACAATGAGCAGTTCTTC. This encodes CASSLVGATYNEQFF.

This clone came up many times. This chain links TRBV28 with TRBJ2-7; no definite D call. The germline V and J ends were trimmed by 3 bases and 2 bases, with 14 bases remaining between them. In germline, CDR1 is MDHEN, CDR2 SYDVKM. This CDR3 is built from 15 residues. In nucleotides, the CDR3 is TGTGCCAGCAGTTTCGTGGCCCTAGGACCCTACGAGCAGTACGTC. This gives the protein CASSFVALGPYEQYV.

The chain has TRBV5-1 and TRBJ1-5, with D unclear. Trimming pared 0 bases from V and 4 bases from J, leaving 11 bases between. Per the germline V gene, CDR1 is SGHRS and CDR2 is YFSETQ. The CDR3 totals 15 residues. This CDR3 reads CASSLGGWDNQPQHF. In DNA form, the CDR3 reads TGCGCCAGCAGCTTGGGGGGTTGGGATAATCAGCCCCAGCATTTT.

This clone has only a few counts. The chain carries TRBV10-2 and TRBJ1-2; D remains unclear. This CDR3 has 17 residues. V was clipped by 5 bases and J by 0 bases, with 19 bases between them. CDR1 WSHSY and CDR2 SAAADI come from the germline V gene. CDR3 nucleotides: TGCGCCAGCAGTTTTAGGGCAAAGAACAAAGCTAACTATGGCTACACCTTC. The encoded protein is CASSFRAKNKANYGYTF.

The chain uses TRBV27 and TRBJ1-5, with TRBD1 as a possible D gene (6 bases). This CDR3 has 18 residues. The germline gives CDR1 MNHEY, CDR2 SMNVEV (reference sequence). Between the trimmed V and J ends, which lost 2 bases and 1 base, there was a span of 18 bases. The CDR3 region has the DNA TGTGCCAGCAGTTTAAGAGGGCAGGGGCCCACCAGCAATCAGCCCCAGCATTTT. It specifies CASSLRGQGPTSNQPQHF.

The chain uses TRBV19 and TRBJ2-5; 11 bases agree with TRBD1. V dropped 6 bases and J dropped 5; count of bases not matched to a gene: 5. The germline V gene encodes CDR1 LNHDA and CDR2 SQIVND (reference sequence). The CDR3 loop spans 14 amino acids. CDR3 coding DNA: TGTGCCAGTAGACGGACAGGGGGCGCGGAGACCCAGTACTTC. Protein product: CASRRTGGAETQYF. Full variable domain (rest looked up from reference TRBV19 and TRBJ2-5): DGGITQSPKYLFRKEGQNVTLSCEQNLNHDAMYWYRQDPGQGLRLIYYSQIVNDFQKGDIAEGYSVSREKKESFPLTVTSAQKNPTAFYLCASRRTGGAETQYFGPGTRLLVL.

This clone was seen only a few times. The identical CDR3 is also encoded by other nucleotide sequences in the sample. The chain combines TRBV6-4 with TRBJ2-2, with D possibly being TRBD1 or TRBD2 (6 bases each). This CDR3 contains 16 residues. Trimming cost V 5 bases and J 4 bases, with 17 bases left between them. CDR1 is MRHNA, CDR2 SNTAGT, per germline. The CDR3 sequence is CASSPNRGLGTGELFF. The CDR3 coding sequence is TGTGCCAGCAGTCCGAATCGGGGGCTCGGCACCGGGGAGCTGTTTTTT.

The sample holds a few counts of this clone. This sequence joins TRBV7-5 and TRBJ2-3; TRBD2, as called in the table, went unchecked against the DNA. TRBV7-5 is a documented pseudogene. There are 17 residues in the CDR3. The CDR3 DNA sequence: TGTGCCAGCAGCTTAGTTGGTGCTAGCGGGGTAACAGATACGCAGTATTTT. This encodes CASSLVGASGVTDTQYF.

This chain connects TRBV28 to TRBJ1-5; D gene uncertain. The germline V gene has CDR1 MDHEN and CDR2 SYDVKM. CDR3 size: 17 residues. Trimming pared 6 bases from V and 0 bases from J, leaving 18 bases between. CDR3 residues: CASSYPAPSYSNQPQHF. The CDR3 DNA sequence: TGTGCCAGCAGCTATCCGGCCCCCTCCTATAGCAATCAGCCCCAGCATTTT.

V gene TRBV19 combines with J gene TRBJ2-2, with 12 nucleotides matching TRBD2. CDR1 and CDR2 from the germline V gene are LNHDA and SQIVND (reference sequence). This CDR3 contains 15 residues. With 5 bases clipped from V and 6 bases from J, the junction kept 4 bases outside the gene matches. CDR3 residues: CASSVLAGGPGELFF. The DNA of the CDR3 is TGTGCCAGTAGTGTCCTAGCGGGGGGGCCCGGGGAGCTGTTTTTT.

This chain joins TRBV19 and TRBJ1-5; D is perhaps TRBD1 (5 bases). The CDR3 runs 17 residues. Germline V gives CDR1 LNHDA, CDR2 SQIVND (reference sequence). Trimming removed 4 bases from V and 1 base from J, with 17 bases in between. For the CDR3, the DNA is TGTGCCAGTAGTAGTCAGGGAAAGGTCTTCAGCAATCAGCCCCAGCATTTT. Its translation is CASSSQGKVFSNQPQHF.

The rearrangement links TRBV6-8 to TRBJ1-2, with 7 bases lining up with TRBD1. Germline V gene data show CDR1 as MNHGY and CDR2 as SAAAGT. There are 15 residues in the CDR3. V shed 4 bases, J shed 3 bases, and the junction held 8 bases outside the gene matches. CDR3 DNA sequence: TGTGCCAGCAGTTCCCAGGGAGGGGGCGACTATGGCTACACCTTC. Amino acid sequence: CASSSQGGGDYGYTF.

The V call is TRBV18, the J call TRBJ1-3; D gene ambiguous. Germline CDR1 KGHSH, CDR2 LQKENI. Trimming pared 10 bases from V and 2 bases from J, leaving 9 bases between. This CDR3 spans 12 amino acids. The CDR3 protein is CATRETGNTIYF. The CDR3 DNA follows: TGTGCCACCCGGGAAACTGGAAACACCATATATTTT.

This clone was seen more than once but under ten times. The gene calls are TRBV6-8 and TRBJ1-4; TRBD1 matches at 9 bases. The CDR3 has 14 amino acids. Per the germline V gene, CDR1 is MNHGY and CDR2 is SAAAGT. With 6 bases clipped from V and 8 bases from J, the junction kept 7 bases outside the gene matches. The CDR3 here is CASRRNRGLEKLFF. The CDR3 bases are TGTGCCAGCAGAAGAAACAGGGGGCTGGAAAAACTGTTTTTT.

This chain uses TRBV5-1 with TRBJ2-1, with no clear D. The CDR3 contains 19 residues. The V end was cut by 1 base, the J end by 0 bases, with 20 bases between. Germline V gene sequence: CDR1 SGHRS, CDR2 YFSETQ. The CDR3 DNA follows: TGCGCCAGCAGCTTGATTGGCTGGCCGGACCCAGTCTCCTACAATGAGCAGTTCTTC. This codes for CASSLIGWPDPVSYNEQFF. Full variable domain (outside the CDR3, taken from reference TRBV5-1 and TRBJ2-1): KAGVTQTPRYLIKTRGQQVTLSCSPISGHRSVSWYQQTPGQGLQFLFEYFSETQRNKGNFPGRFSGRQFSNSRSEMNVSTLELGDSALYLCASSLIGWPDPVSYNEQFFGPGTRLTVL.